These 13 T cell receptor beta chains came from one sample sequenced in a study of blood T cell repertoires in COVID-19 (TCRdb year 2020). The library was prepared using the immunoSEQ multiplex PCR assay. This immuneACCESS table, as held by TCRdb, lists in-frame sequences with V and J called but not all clones. Of the missing ones, under half trace to an unresolved V gene in checked studies; the others have no known cause. Here the sample has fewer than 150,000 clones; roughly nine tenths occur a single time. Approximately 8% of the sample goes to the ten largest clones. The sequenced sample was peripheral blood. Receptors originate from a man in his sixties or seventies who had recovered from COVID-19.

The chain is built from TRBV18 and TRBJ2-1; 12 nucleotides agree with TRBD1. Unmatched junction bases numbered 10, after V lost 4 bases and J lost 9 bases. The CDR3 consists of 16 residues. Germline loops: CDR1 KGHSH, CDR2 LQKENI. The CDR3 loop reads CASSRTGTGGRGEQFF. Here the CDR3 DNA reads TGTGCCAGCTCACGCACCGGGACAGGGGGCAGGGGTGAGCAGTTCTTC.

The count of this clone is one. The rearrangement joins TRBV19 to TRBJ1-6; TRBD1 agrees at 9 bases. The germline V gene encodes CDR1 LNHDA and CDR2 SQIVND (reference sequence). V dropped 3 bases and J dropped 9; count of bases not matched to a gene: 6. The length of the CDR3 is 15 residues. The CDR3 DNA reads as TGTGCCAGTAGTATTCAGGACAGGGGCCGTTCACCCCTCCACTTT. Protein sequence: CASSIQDRGRSPLHF.

The chain has TRBV29-1 and TRBJ1-4; 10 bases map to TRBD1. V lost 7 bases to trimming and J lost 4 bases; unmatched junction nucleotides: 6. The CDR3 covers 14 residues. Germline CDR1 SQVTM, CDR2 ANQGSEA. The CDR3 sequence is CSARTGGSNEKLFF. For the CDR3, the DNA is TGCAGCGCCCGGACAGGGGGGAGTAATGAAAAACTGTTTTTT. Drawing the rest from reference TRBV29-1 and TRBJ1-4, the complete variable domain is SAVISQKPSRDICQRGTSLTIQCQVDSQVTMMFWYRQQPGQSLTLIATANQGSEATYESGFVIDKFPISRPNLTFSTLTVSNMSPEDSSIYLCSARTGGSNEKLFFGSGTQLSVL.

The chain has TRBV19 and TRBJ2-2, with D perhaps matching TRBD1 (6 bases). V was clipped by 7 bases and J by 4 bases, with 13 bases between them. The CDR3 extends over 14 amino acids. From germline, CDR1 is LNHDA and CDR2 SQIVND (reference sequence). Written as DNA, the CDR3 is TGTGCCAGTACCGACCAGGGGTCCACCGGGGAGCTGTTTTTT. Its translation: CASTDQGSTGELFF. Drawing the rest from reference TRBV19 and TRBJ2-2, the complete variable domain is DGGITQSPKYLFRKEGQNVTLSCEQNLNHDAMYWYRQDPGQGLRLIYYSQIVNDFQKGDIAEGYSVSREKKESFPLTVTSAQKNPTAFYLCASTDQGSTGELFFGEGSRLTVL.

The chain links TRBV4-1 to TRBJ2-1; 8 nucleotides match TRBD2. CDR1 MGHRA and CDR2 YSYEKL come from the germline V gene. V lost 0 bases and J lost 2; bases outside the gene matches: 6. The CDR3 length is 17 residues. DNA for the CDR3: TGCGCCAGCAGCCAAGATCTAGCGGGCGTTACCTACAATGAGCAGTTCTTC. Translated, it gives CASSQDLAGVTYNEQFF.

This clone was detected a few times. The V gene is TRBV5-6, the J gene TRBJ1-1; tentative D call: TRBD1 (5 bases). Trimming left V 0 bases short and J 3 bases short, with 21 bases between. This CDR3 comprises 18 residues. CDR1 is SGHDT, CDR2 YYEEEE, per germline. CDR3 coding DNA: TGTGCCAGCAGCTTGGAAAGGGGTCGGCTCGGCTGGGACACTGAAGCTTTCTTT. It specifies CASSLERGRLGWDTEAFF.

The chain employs TRBV2 and TRBJ2-7; D perhaps matches TRBD2 (6 bases). The CDR3 has 13 residues. V lost 4 bases, J lost 7 bases, and 14 bases lay in between. Per the germline V gene, CDR1 is SNHLY and CDR2 is FYNNEI. CDR3 protein: CASSGGSGREQYF. DNA for the CDR3: TGTGCCAGCAGTGGGGGTAGCGGCAGGGAGCAGTACTTC.

The CDR3 DNA reads TGTGCCAGCAGTTTTCTAAAGAGTGAGCAGTTCTTC. The encoded protein is CASSFLKSEQFF. The V gene is TRBV28, the J gene TRBJ2-1; D is uncertain. Germline loops: CDR1 MDHEN, CDR2 SYDVKM. The CDR3 sequence is 12 residues long. V lost 3 bases and J lost 9, with 9 bases in between.

The chain couples TRBV28 to TRBJ1-2; maybe TRBD1 (5 bases). V dropped 2 bases and J dropped 3 bases, with 10 bases sitting between them. The germline V gene has CDR1 MDHEN and CDR2 SYDVKM. The CDR3 is 14 residues long. CDR3 region: CASSLIGRDYGYTF. CDR3 nucleotide sequence: TGTGCCAGCAGTTTAATTGGCAGGGACTATGGCTACACCTTC.

The rearrangement joins TRBV14 to TRBJ2-1; perhaps TRBD1 as D (5 bases). V lost 2 bases to trimming and J lost 1 base, with 9 bases between them. Per the germline V gene, CDR1 is SGHDN and CDR2 is FVKESK. The CDR3 covers 15 residues. The DNA for the CDR3 is TGTGCCAGCAGCCAACTTGGGGCGTCCTACAATGAGCAGTTCTTC. It specifies CASSQLGASYNEQFF.

This sequence joins TRBV6-5 and TRBJ1-5; 7 bases match TRBD1. CDR3 length equals 14 residues. The germline CDR1 and CDR2 sequences are MNHEY and SVGAGI. V lost 5 bases and J lost 4; bases outside the gene matches: 5. CDR3 in amino acids: CASSPGQFNQPQHF. CDR3 nucleotides: TGTGCCAGCAGTCCGGGACAGTTTAATCAGCCCCAGCATTTT.

On this clone: The junction departs from the called germline gene at one end, perhaps through a read error. V gene TRBV5-1 combines with J gene TRBJ2-1, with 8 bases that match TRBD2. Germline CDR1 reads SGHRS; CDR2 reads YFSETQ. This CDR3 has 15 amino acids. The CDR3 bases are TGCGCCAGCAGGTTGGGGACTAGCTCCTACAATGAGCAGTTCTTC. Translation: CASRLGTSSYNEQFF.

The CDR3 DNA is TGTGCCAGCTCACCGCAGACAACGTACTCTGGAAACACCATATATTTT. Translating gives CASSPQTTYSGNTIYF. The chain has TRBV18 and TRBJ1-3; D gene unclear. The CDR3 has 16 amino acids. With 3 bases removed from V and 0 bases from J, the gap between germline ends came to 12 bases. The V gene's germline CDR1 is KGHSH and CDR2 LQKENI.